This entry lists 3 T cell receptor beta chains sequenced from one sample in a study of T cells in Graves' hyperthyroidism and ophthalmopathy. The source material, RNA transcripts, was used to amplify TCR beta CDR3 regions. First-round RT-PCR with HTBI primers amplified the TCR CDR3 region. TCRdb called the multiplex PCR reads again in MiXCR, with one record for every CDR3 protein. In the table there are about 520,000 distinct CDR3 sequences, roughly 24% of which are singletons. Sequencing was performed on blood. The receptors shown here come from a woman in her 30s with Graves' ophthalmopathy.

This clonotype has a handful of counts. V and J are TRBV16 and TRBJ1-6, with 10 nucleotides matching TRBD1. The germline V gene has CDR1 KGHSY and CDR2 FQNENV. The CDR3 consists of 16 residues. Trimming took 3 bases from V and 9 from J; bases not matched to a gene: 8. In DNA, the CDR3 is TGTGCCAGCAGCCAGTTGGGACAGGGGAGGGCTTCACCCCTCCACTTT. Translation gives CASSQLGQGRASPLHF. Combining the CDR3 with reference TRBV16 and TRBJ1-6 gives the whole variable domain GEEVAQTPKHLVRGEGQKAKLYCAPIKGHSYVFWYQQVLKNEFKFLISFQNENVFDETGMPKERFSAKCLPNSPCSLEIQATKLEDSAVYFCASSQLGQGRASPLHFGNGTRLTVT.

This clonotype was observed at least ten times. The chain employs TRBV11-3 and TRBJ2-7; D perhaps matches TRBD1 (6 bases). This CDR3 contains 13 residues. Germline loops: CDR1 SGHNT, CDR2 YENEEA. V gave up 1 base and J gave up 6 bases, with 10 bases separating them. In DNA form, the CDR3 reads TGTGCCAGCAGCTTAGGACAGGTAGCCGAGCAGTACTTC. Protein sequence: CASSLGQVAEQYF.

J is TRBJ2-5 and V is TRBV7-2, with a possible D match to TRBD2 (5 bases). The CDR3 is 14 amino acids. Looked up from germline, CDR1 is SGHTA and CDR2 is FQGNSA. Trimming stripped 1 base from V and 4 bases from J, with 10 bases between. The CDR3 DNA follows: TGTGCCAGCAGCTTAGGATACGGGGTAGAGACCCAGTACTTC. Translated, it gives CASSLGYGVETQYF.